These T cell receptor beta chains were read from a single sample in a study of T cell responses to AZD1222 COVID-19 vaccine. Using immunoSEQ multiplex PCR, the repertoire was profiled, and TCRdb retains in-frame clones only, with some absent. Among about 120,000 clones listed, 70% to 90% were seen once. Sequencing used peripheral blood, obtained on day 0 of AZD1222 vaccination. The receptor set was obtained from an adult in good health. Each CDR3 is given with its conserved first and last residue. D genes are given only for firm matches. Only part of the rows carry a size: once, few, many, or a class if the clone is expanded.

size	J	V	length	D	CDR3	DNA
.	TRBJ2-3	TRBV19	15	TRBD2	CASSTNSGHADTQYF	TGTGCCAGTAGTACGAATAGCGGGCATGCAGATACGCAGTATTTT
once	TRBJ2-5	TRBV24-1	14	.	CATSDFGTKLAQYF	TGTGCCACCAGTGATTTCGGCACGAAGTTGGCCCAGTACTTC
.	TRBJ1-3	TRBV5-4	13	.	CASSYPTENTIYF	TGTGCCAGCAGCTACCCGACGGAGAACACCATATATTTT
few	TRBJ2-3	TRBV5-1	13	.	CASSAGFTDTQYF	TGCGCCAGCAGCGCCGGGTTCACAGATACGCAGTATTTT
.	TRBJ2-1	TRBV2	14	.	CASRLTRAYNEQFF	TGTGCCAGCAGACTAACTCGGGCCTACAATGAGCAGTTCTTC
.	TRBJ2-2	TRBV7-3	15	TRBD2	CASSLGGKNTGELFF	TGTGCCAGCAGCCTCGGGGGGAAGAACACCGGGGAGCTGTTTTTT
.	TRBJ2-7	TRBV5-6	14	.	CASSLGRGSYEQYF	TGTGCCAGCAGCTTGGGGCGGGGATCCTACGAGCAGTACTTC
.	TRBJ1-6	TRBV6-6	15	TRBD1	CASTIRGQYNSPLHF	TGTGCCAGCACTATAAGGGGGCAATATAATTCACCCCTCCACTTT
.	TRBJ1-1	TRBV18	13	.	CASSPSQETEAFF	TGTGCCAGCTCACCATCACAGGAGACTGAAGCTTTCTTT
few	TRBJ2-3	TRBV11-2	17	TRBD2	CASSLEGGRSSTDTQYF	TGTGCCAGCAGCTTAGAGGGGGGGAGGTCTAGCACAGATACGCAGTATTTT
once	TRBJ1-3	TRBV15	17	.	CATSRGSGQGSGNTIYF	TGTGCCACCAGCAGAGGTTCGGGGCAGGGCTCTGGAAACACCATATATTTT
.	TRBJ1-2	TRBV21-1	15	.	CASSKVKGKNYGYTF	TGTGCCAGCAGCAAAGTTAAGGGGAAAAACTATGGCTACACCTTC
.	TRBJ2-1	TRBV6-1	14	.	CASSEWGSYNEQFF	TGTGCCAGCAGTGAATGGGGGTCCTACAATGAGCAGTTCTTC
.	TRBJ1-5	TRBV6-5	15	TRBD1	CASSAGQVGSQPQHF	TGTGCCAGCAGCGCTGGACAGGTCGGGAGTCAGCCCCAGCATTTT
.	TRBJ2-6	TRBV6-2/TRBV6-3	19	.	CASSYGKALRLSGANVLTF	TGTGCCAGCAGTTACGGGAAGGCCCTAAGACTCTCTGGGGCCAACGTCCTGACTTTC
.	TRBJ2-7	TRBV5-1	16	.	CASSPSRAGPSYEQYF	TGCGCCAGCAGCCCCTCTAGGGCGGGCCCCTCCTACGAGCAGTACTTC
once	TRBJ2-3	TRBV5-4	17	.	CASTHSLAQAITDTQYF	TGTGCCAGCACCCATTCTCTCGCGCAGGCTATTACAGATACGCAGTATTTT
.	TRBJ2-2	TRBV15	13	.	CATNPTDTGELFF	TGTGCCACCAACCCGACAGACACCGGGGAGCTGTTTTTT
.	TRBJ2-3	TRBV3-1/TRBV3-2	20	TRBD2	CASSQDRRTITSGSTDTQYF	TGTGCCAGCAGCCAAGATCGGCGGACTATAACTAGCGGGAGTACAGATACGCAGTATTTT
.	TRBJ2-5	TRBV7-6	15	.	CASSLGGLGQETQYF	TGTGCCAGCAGCTTAGGCGGCCTGGGGCAAGAGACCCAGTACTTC
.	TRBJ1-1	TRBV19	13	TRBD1	CASSNRDRDEAFF	TGTGCCAGTAGTAACCGGGACAGGGATGAAGCTTTCTTT
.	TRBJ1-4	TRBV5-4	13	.	CASSLDREVRLFF	TGTGCCAGCAGCTTGGATCGGGAAGTCAGACTGTTTTTT